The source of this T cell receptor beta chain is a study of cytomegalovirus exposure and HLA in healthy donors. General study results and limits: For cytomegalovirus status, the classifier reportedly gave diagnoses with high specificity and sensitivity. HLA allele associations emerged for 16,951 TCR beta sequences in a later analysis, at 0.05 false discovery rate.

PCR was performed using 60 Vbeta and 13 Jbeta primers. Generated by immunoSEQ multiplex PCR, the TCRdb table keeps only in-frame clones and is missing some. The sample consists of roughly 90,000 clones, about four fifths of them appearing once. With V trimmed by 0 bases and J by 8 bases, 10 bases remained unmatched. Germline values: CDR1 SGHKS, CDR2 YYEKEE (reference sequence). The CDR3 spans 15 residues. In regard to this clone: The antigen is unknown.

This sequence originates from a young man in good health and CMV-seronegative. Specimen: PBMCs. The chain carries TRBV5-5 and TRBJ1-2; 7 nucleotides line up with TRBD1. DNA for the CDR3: TGTGCCAGCAGCTTGGCGTCGACAGGGCTAAAGGGCTACACCTTC. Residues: CASSLASTGLKGYTF.